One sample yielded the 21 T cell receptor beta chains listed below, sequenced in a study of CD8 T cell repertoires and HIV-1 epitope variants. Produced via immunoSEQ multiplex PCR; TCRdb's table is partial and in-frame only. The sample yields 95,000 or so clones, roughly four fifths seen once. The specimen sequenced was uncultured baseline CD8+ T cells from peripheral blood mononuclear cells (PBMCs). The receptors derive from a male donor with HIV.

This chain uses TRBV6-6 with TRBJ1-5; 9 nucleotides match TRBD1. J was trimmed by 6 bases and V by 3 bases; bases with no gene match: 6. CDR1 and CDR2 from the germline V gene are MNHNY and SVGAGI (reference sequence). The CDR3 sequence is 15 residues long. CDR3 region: CASSYQTGGTQPQHF. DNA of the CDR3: TGTGCCAGCAGTTATCAGACAGGGGGAACTCAGCCCCAGCATTTT.

The CDR3 coding sequence is TGTGCCAGCAGTGAAGCTTCAGGGAGACGGTCTGGAAACACCATATATTTT. As protein: CASSEASGRRSGNTIYF. The chain combines TRBV6-1 with TRBJ1-3; D is possibly TRBD1 (5 bases). CDR1 and CDR2 (germline): MNHNS, SASEGT. Trimming stripped 0 bases from V and 1 base from J, with 13 bases between. The CDR3 loop spans 17 amino acids.

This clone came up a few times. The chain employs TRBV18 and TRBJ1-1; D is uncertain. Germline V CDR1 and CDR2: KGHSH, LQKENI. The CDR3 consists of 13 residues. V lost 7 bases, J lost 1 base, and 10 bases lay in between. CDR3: CASLIGRNTEAFF. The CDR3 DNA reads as TGTGCCAGCTTAATTGGAAGGAACACTGAAGCTTTCTTT.

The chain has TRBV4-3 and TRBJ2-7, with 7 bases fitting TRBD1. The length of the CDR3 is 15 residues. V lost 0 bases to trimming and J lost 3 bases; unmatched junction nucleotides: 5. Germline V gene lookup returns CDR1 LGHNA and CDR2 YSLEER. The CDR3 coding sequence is TGCGCCAGCAGCCAAGAGGGACAGCCCCTCTACGAGCAGTACTTC. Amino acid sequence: CASSQEGQPLYEQYF.

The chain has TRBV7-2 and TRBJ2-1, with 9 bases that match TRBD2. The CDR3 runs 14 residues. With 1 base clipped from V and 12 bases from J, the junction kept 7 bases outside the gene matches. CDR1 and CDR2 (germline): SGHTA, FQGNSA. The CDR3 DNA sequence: TGTGCCAGCAGCTTAGTAGCTAGCGGGGAGGCGCAGTTCTTC. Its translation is CASSLVASGEAQFF. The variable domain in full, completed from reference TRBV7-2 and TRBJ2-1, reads GAGVSQSPSNKVTEKGKDVELRCDPISGHTALYWYRQSLGQGLEFLIYFQGNSAPDKSGLPSDRFSAERTGGSVSTLTIQRTQQEDSAVYLCASSLVASGEAQFFGPGTRLTVL.

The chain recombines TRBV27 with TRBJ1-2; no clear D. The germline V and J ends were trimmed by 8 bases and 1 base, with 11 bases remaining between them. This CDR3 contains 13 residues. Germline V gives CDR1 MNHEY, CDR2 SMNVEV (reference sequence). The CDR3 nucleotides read TGTGCCAGCGGCGAATTAAATAACTATGGCTACACCTTC. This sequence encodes CASGELNNYGYTF.

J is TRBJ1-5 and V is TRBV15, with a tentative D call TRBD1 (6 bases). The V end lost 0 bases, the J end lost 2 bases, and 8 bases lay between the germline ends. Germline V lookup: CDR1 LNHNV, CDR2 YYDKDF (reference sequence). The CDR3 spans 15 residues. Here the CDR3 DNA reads TGTGCCACCAGCAGAGAACAGGGCGGCAATCAGCCCCAGCATTTT. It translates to CATSREQGGNQPQHF.

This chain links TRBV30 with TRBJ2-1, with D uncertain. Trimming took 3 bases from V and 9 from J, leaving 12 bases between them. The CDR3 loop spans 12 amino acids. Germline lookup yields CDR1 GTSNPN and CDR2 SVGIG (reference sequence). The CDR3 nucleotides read TGTGCCTGGAGACGGTGGGAAAGTGAGCAGTTCTTC. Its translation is CAWRRWESEQFF.

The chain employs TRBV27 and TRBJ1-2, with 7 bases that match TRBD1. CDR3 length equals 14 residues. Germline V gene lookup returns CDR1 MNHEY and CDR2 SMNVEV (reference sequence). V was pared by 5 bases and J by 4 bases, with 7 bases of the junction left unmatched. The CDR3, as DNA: TGTGCCAGCAGTCGACAGGGAGGGGGCTATGGCTACACCTTC. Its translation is CASSRQGGGYGYTF.

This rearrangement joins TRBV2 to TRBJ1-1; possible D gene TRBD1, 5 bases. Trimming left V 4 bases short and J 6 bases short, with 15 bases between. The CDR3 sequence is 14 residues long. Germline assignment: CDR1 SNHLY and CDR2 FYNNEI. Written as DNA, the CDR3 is TGTGCCAGCAGTGGAGGGGAAGAACTCTCTGAAGCTTTCTTT. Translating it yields CASSGGEELSEAFF.

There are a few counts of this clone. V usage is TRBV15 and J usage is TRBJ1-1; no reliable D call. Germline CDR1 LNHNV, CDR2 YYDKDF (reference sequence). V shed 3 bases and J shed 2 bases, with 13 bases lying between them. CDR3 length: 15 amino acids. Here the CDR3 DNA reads TGTGCCACCAGCAGGGTATCCGTGGTAAACACTGAAGCTTTCTTT. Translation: CATSRVSVVNTEAFF.

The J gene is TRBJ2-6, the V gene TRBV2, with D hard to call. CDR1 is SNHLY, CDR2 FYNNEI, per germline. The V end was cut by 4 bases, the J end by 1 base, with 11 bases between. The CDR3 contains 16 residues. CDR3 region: CASSVEHGSGANVLTF. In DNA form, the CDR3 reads TGTGCCAGCAGTGTAGAACACGGGTCTGGGGCCAACGTCCTGACTTTC.

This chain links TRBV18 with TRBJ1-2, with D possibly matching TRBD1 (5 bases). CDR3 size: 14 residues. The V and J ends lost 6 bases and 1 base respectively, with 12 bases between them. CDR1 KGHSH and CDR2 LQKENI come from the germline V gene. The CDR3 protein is CASSPPRVNYGYTF. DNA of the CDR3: TGTGCCAGCTCCCCTCCCAGGGTTAACTATGGCTACACCTTC.

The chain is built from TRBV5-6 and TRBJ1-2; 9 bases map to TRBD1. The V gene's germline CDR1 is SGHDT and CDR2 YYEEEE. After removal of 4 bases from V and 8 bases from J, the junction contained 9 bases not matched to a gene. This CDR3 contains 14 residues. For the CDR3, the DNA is TGTGCCAGCAGCGCGGTAAACAGGGGGCACGGCTACACCTTC. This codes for CASSAVNRGHGYTF.

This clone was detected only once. CDR3 coding DNA: TGTGCCACCCCCCTCGGGCCATCGAACACCGGGGAGCTGTTTTTT. Its translation is CATPLGPSNTGELFF. The chain uses TRBV15 and TRBJ2-2, with no clear D. Germline-derived CDR1 and CDR2 are LNHNV and YYDKDF (reference sequence). Between the trimmed V and J ends, which lost 8 bases and 0 bases, there was a span of 13 bases. This CDR3 is 15 amino acids long.

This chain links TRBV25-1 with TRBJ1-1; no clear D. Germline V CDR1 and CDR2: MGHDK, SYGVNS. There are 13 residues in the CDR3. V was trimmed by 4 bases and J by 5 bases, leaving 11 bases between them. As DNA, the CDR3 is TGTGCCAGCAGTGGGCGGGCCTGGACTGAAGCTTTCTTT. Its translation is CASSGRAWTEAFF.

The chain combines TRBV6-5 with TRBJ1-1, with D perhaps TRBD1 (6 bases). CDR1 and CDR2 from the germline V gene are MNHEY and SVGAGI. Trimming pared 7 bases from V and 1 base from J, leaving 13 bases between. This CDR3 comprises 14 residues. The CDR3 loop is CASTTGTQNTEAFF. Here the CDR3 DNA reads TGTGCCAGCACCACCGGGACACAGAACACTGAAGCTTTCTTT.

The CDR3 loop is CASRLSGTGPNTEAFF. The CDR3 nucleotides are TGTGCAAGTCGCTTAAGTGGGACAGGGCCGAACACTGAAGCTTTCTTT. The gene calls are TRBV12-2 and TRBJ1-1; the table's D call, TRBD1, was not checked against the DNA. TRBV12-2 represents a pseudogene. CDR3 size: 16 residues.

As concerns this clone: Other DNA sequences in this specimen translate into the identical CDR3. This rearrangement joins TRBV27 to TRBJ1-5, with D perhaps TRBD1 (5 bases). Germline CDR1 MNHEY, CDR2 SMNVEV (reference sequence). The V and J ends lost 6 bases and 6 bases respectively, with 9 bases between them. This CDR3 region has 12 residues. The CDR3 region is CASRQGGQPQHF. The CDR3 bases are TGTGCCAGCAGGCAGGGAGGTCAGCCCCAGCATTTT.

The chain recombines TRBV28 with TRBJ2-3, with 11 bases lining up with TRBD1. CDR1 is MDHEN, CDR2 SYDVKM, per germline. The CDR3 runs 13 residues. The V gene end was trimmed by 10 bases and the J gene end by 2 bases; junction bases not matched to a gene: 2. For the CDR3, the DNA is TGTGCCACCGGACAGGGGGCCACAGATACGCAGTATTTT. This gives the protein CATGQGATDTQYF.

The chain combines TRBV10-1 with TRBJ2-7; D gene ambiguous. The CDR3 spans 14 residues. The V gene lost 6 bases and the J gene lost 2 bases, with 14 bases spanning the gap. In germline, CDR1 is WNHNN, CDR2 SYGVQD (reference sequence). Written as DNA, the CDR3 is TGCGCCAGCAGCCAAAACGCGATTCCCTACGAGCAGTACTTC. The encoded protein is CASSQNAIPYEQYF.